The sequence of this T cell receptor beta chain was determined in a study of response to subunit inactivated influenza vaccine. Study results and limitations: That few new T cells are recruited by each seasonal influenza vaccination was the authors' suggestion.

Germline loops: CDR1 DFQATT, CDR2 SNEGSKA (reference sequence). The CDR3 contains 18 residues. V lost 8 bases to trimming and J lost 2 bases; unmatched junction nucleotides: 21. This clonotype occurred a few times. Its antigen is not identified. MiXCR, applied by TCRdb to the RT-PCR reads, yields one record per CDR3 protein. The profile shows 400,000 to 650,000 distinct CDR3 sequences, around 7.7% of them singletons. The V call is TRBV20-1, the J call TRBJ2-5; TRBD2 matches 9 bases. The sample was PBMCs from blood, taken less than 30 months after vaccination. This sequence was found in a man between 50 and 75 years old who received an inactivated influenza vaccine. The CDR3 sequence is CSSYPWTSAFLLQETQYF. Written as DNA, the CDR3 is TGCAGTTCGTACCCCTGGACTAGCGCTTTCCTACTGCAAGAGACCCAGTACTTC.